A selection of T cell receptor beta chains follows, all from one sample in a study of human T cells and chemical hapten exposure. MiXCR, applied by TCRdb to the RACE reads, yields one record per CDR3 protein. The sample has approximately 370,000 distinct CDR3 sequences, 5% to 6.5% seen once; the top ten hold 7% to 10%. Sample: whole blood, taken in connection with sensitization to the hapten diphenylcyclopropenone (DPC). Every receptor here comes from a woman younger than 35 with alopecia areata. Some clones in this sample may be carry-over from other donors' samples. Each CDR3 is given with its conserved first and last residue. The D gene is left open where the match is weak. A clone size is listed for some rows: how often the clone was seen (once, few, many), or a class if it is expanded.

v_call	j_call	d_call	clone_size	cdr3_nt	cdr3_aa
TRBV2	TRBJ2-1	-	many	TGTGCCAGCGGGGAGTTTATGGGCGGTGAGCAGTTCTTC	CASGEFMGGEQFF
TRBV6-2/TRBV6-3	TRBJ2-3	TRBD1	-	TGTGCCAGCAGTTACGTAGACGGGACAGGGAAGTATTTT	CASSYVDGTGKYF
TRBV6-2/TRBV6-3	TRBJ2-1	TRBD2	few	TGTGCCAGCAGCCCCTTATACCTAGCGGGGGGATACAATGAGCAGTTCTTC	CASSPLYLAGGYNEQFF
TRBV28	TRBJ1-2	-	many	TGTGCCAGCAGTTTGGGCCTAGGCTACACCTTC	CASSLGLGYTF
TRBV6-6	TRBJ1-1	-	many	TGTGCCAGCAGCCCTGGACGGGGAGTGGGGGCTGAAGCTTTCTTT	CASSPGRGVGAEAFF
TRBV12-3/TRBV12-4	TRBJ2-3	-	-	TGTGCCAGCAGTTTTACCGGGGACCGCACAGATACGCAGTATTTT	CASSFTGDRTDTQYF
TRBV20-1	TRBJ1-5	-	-	TGCAGTGCTAGAGATCGAGAAGGACGTAGCAATCAGCCCCAGCATTTT	CSARDREGRSNQPQHF
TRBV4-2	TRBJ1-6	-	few	TGTGCCAGCAGCCAAGTTGACCCGGGCCTGGATAATTCACCCCTCCACTTT	CASSQVDPGLDNSPLHF
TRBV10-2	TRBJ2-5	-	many	TGCGCCAGCAGTGAGTTGGGGGGTCGCGGGGAGACCCAGTACTTC	CASSELGGRGETQYF
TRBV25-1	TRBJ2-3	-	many	TGTGCCAGCAGTCTCGCGGGGAGAGTGGATACGCAGTATTTT	CASSLAGRVDTQYF
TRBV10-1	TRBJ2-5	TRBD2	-	TGCGCCAGCAGTGAGAAGATACTAGCGGGGCCCTCGGAACTTAAAGAGACCCAGTACTTC	CASSEKILAGPSELKETQYF
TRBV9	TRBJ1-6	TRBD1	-	TGTGCCAGCAGTGTACAGGGGATGGACTATAATTCACCCCTCCACTTT	CASSVQGMDYNSPLHF
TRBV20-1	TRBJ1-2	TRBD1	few	TGCAGTACTTACAGGGGAACGTATGGCTACACCTTC	CSTYRGTYGYTF
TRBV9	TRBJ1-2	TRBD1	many	TGTGCCAGCAGCATGAGGGACAGGGGGGAAGGCTACACCTTC	CASSMRDRGEGYTF
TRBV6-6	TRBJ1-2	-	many	TGTGCCAGCAGCAATAATAATAGGAGATCTGCCTATGGCTACACCTTC	CASSNNNRRSAYGYTF
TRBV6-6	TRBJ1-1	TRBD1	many	TGTGCCAACCAACAGGGGAAGTGGACTGAAGCTTTCTTT	CANQQGKWTEAFF
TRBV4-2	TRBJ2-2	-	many	TGTGCCAGCAGCCAAGAGTGGTCGAACACCGGGGAGCTGTTTTTT	CASSQEWSNTGELFF
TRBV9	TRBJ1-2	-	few	TGTGCCAGCAGCGTAGAAGGGAGCTATGGCTACACCTTC	CASSVEGSYGYTF
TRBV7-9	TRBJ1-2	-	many	TGTGCCAGCAGCTTTGAGGGAGGAGGCTATGGCTACACCTTC	CASSFEGGGYGYTF
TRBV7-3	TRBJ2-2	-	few	TGTGCCAGCAGCTTAAGGAGGACAGCCTACACCGGGGAGCTGTTTTTT	CASSLRRTAYTGELFF
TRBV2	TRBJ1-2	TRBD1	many	TGTGCCAGCATAGGCCTGCCGGACAGGGGGAATGGCTACACCTTC	CASIGLPDRGNGYTF
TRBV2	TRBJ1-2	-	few	TGTGCCAGCACACTCGAGGACACCCTCTATGGCTACACCTTC	CASTLEDTLYGYTF
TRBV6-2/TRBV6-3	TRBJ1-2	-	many	TGTGCCAGCAGTTATTGGACGGCGGTCTATGGCTACACCTTC	CASSYWTAVYGYTF
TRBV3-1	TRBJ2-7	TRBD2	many	TGTGCCAGCAGCTCAGCAGCGGGACTTCACTACGAGCAGTACTTC	CASSSAAGLHYEQYF
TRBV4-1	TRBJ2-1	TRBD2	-	TGCGCCAGCAGCCAAGATATACCTAGCGGGGTCAATGAGCAGTTCTTC	CASSQDIPSGVNEQFF
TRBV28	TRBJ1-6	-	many	TGTGCCAGCAGGTCCTTTAATTCACCCCTCCACTTT	CASRSFNSPLHF
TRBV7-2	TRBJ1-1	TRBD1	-	TGTGCCAGCAGCCCCCCCCGGACAGGGGATAATGAAGCTTTCTTT	CASSPPRTGDNEAFF
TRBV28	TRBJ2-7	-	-	TGTGCCAGCAGTTCCTTCCGGCGGGGAGGATCCTACGAGCAGTACTTC	CASSSFRRGGSYEQYF
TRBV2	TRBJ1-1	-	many	TGTGCCAGCAGGGTTACTGAAGCTTTCTTT	CASRVTEAFF
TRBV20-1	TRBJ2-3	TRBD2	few	TGCAGTGCTGACTCGGGGCTAGCGGGAACGTATACGCAGTATTTT	CSADSGLAGTYTQYF
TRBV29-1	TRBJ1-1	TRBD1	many	TGCAGCGCCCTGAGCACAGGGGCCCCTGAAGCTTTCTTT	CSALSTGAPEAFF
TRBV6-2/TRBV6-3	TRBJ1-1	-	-	TGTGCCAGCTCCCGAGCCCCCCGCAGGGCGAACACTGAAGCTTTCTTT	CASSRAPRRANTEAFF